This TCR beta chain comes out of a study of OX40 agonist ivuxolimab in advanced cancers. Measured with immunoSEQ multiplex PCR; TCRdb has only the in-frame clones, and not every one. The sample shows more than 55,000 clones, roughly 90% of them seen only once. Germline trimming cut 3 bases from V and 11 bases from J; bases unmatched to any gene: 7. The CDR3 loop spans 13 amino acids. Germline-derived CDR1 and CDR2 are MNHNS and SASEGT. Sequenced here: CD4+ or CD8+ T cells sorted from blood, sampled in a trial of the OX40 agonist ivuxolimab. The clonotype originates from an adult with an advanced solid tumor such as melanoma, head and neck, liver or kidney cancer. The chain carries TRBV6-1 and TRBJ1-1, with TRBD1 matching 9 bases. CDR3 loop: CASSDLTGGKAFF. CDR3 coding DNA: TGTGCCAGCAGTGATCTAACAGGGGGCAAGGCTTTCTTT.